The clone carrying this TCR beta chain occurred once. Using immunoSEQ multiplex PCR, the repertoire was profiled, and TCRdb retains in-frame clones only, with some absent. The data contain approximately 50,000 clones, 75% to 90% of them singletons. This sample is drawn from a study of radiotherapy plus CTLA-4 blockade in lung cancer. The germline gives CDR1 SNHLY, CDR2 FYNNEI. The V and J ends lost 10 bases and 1 base respectively, with 18 bases between them. This CDR3 has 15 residues. The sequence was obtained from a human donor with non-small cell lung cancer that progressed on radiotherapy plus ipilimumab. Some clones in this sample may be carry-over from other donors' samples. The V gene is TRBV2, the J gene TRBJ2-3; TRBD2 is a possible D gene (5 bases). The material was peripheral blood, obtained from a patient treated with radiotherapy plus ipilimumab. The CDR3 sequence: CATSRTGIGTDTQYF. CDR3 sequence (DNA): TGTGCCACCTCCAGGACGGGGATCGGCACAGATACGCAGTATTTT.